The present TCR beta chain was sequenced within a study of T-cell reconstitution after alpha-beta-depleted transplantation in children. CDR1 LGHDT and CDR2 YNNKEL come from the germline V gene (reference sequence). The CDR3 is 17 amino acids. V gave up 0 bases and J gave up 4 bases, with 18 bases separating them. This clonotype appeared a few times. Its specificity is not known. As it was prepared, the TCRbeta library received unique molecular identifiers. TCRdb independently ran MiXCR on the PCR reads; one entry per CDR3 protein. Seen here are fewer than 550,000 distinct CDR3 sequences, 9.5% to 12% observed once, and the top ten hold around 15%. General observations from the study: Some patients owed their high day-60 TCRbeta diversity to surviving recipient T cells and thymic progenitors. One year post-transplant, T-cell counts and diversity were largely derived from T cells produced anew. As was reported, about two months after transplant, alpha-beta T cells came from several hundred expanded graft clones.

The rearrangement links TRBV3-1 to TRBJ1-1; possible D gene TRBD1, 5 bases. The TCR comes from a female patient aged 2-9 years who had a stem cell transplant for aplastic anemia, so the T cells may come from the graft donor. The source was PBMCs, mostly from graft donor cells, collected 180 days after TCRalphabeta/CD19-depleted stem cell transplant. The CDR3 loop reads CASSQDIPGWRGTEAFF. The CDR3 DNA sequence: TGTGCCAGCAGCCAAGATATCCCAGGGTGGAGAGGCACTGAAGCTTTCTTT.